The 17 T cell receptor beta chains below come from one sample, sequenced in a study of blood T cell repertoires in COVID-19. Clones were read by immunoSEQ multiplex PCR, and TCRdb kept only the in-frame ones, dropping some. The table lists roughly 290,000 clones, about 86% of them singletons. Input material: peripheral blood. The source is a woman under 40 who had recovered from COVID-19.

The V gene is TRBV28, the J gene TRBJ1-1; the match to TRBD1 covers 9 bases. Per germline, CDR1 MDHEN and CDR2 SYDVKM. The CDR3 consists of 17 residues. Unmatched junction bases numbered 8, after V lost 3 bases and J lost 0 bases. CDR3 DNA sequence: TGTGCCAGCAGTTTGCGCCTGACAGGGGGTATGAACACTGAAGCTTTCTTT. Its protein is CASSLRLTGGMNTEAFF. The variable domain in full, with the rest retrieved from reference TRBV28 and TRBJ1-1, is DVKVTQSSRYLVKRTGEKVFLECVQDMDHENMFWYRQDPGLGLRLIYFSYDVKMKEKGDIPEGYSVSREKKERFSLILESASTNQTSMYLCASSLRLTGGMNTEAFFGQGTRLTVV.

The rearrangement joins TRBV20-1 to TRBJ2-5; D possibly corresponds to TRBD2 (6 bases). V gave up 3 bases and J gave up 1 base, with 15 bases separating them. This CDR3 is 15 amino acids long. CDR1 is DFQATT and CDR2 is SNEGSKA in the germline V gene (reference sequence). The CDR3 DNA sequence: TGCAGTGCTAGTCGGGGGACGGGACTCCAAGAGACCCAGTACTTC. Amino acids: CSASRGTGLQETQYF.

The chain carries TRBV11-2 and TRBJ1-2; the D gene is possibly TRBD1 (6 bases). This CDR3 has 14 residues. Between the trimmed V and J ends, which lost 0 bases and 6 bases, there was a span of 11 bases. In germline, CDR1 is SGHAT, CDR2 FQNNGV. The CDR3 spells CASSLEGALNGYTF. The CDR3, as DNA: TGTGCCAGCAGCTTAGAGGGGGCTTTAAATGGCTACACCTTC. Filled out from reference TRBV11-2 and TRBJ1-2, the complete variable domain reads EAGVAQSPRYKIIEKRQSVAFWCNPISGHATLYWYQQILGQGPKLLIQFQNNGVVDDSQLPKDRFSAERLKGVDSTLKIQPAKLEDSAVYLCASSLEGALNGYTFGSGTRLTVV.

The rearrangement uses TRBV10-3 and TRBJ2-7, with 10 positions matching TRBD2. With V trimmed by 1 base and J by 4 bases, 4 bases remained unmatched. The CDR3 has 15 residues. The germline gives CDR1 ENHRY, CDR2 SYGVKD. As DNA, the CDR3 is TGTGCCATCAGTGAGTTAACTAGCGGGAAATACGAGCAGTACTTC. It encodes CAISELTSGKYEQYF.

This chain joins TRBV2 and TRBJ2-7; 11 positions match TRBD2. V was pared by 4 bases and J by 6 bases, with 5 bases of the junction left unmatched. Germline CDR1 and CDR2: SNHLY and FYNNEI. The CDR3 is 14 residues long. In DNA form, the CDR3 reads TGTGCCAGCAGTGTCCTAGCGGGGGGATCCGAGCAGTACTTC. Translating it yields CASSVLAGGSEQYF.

The chain carries TRBV7-9 and TRBJ2-7, with 9 positions matching TRBD2. Germline CDR1 reads SEHNR; CDR2 reads FQNEAQ (reference sequence). V gave up 1 base and J gave up 4 bases; unmatched junction bases: 2. The CDR3 covers 14 residues. CDR3 nucleotides: TGTGCCAGCAGCTTAGAAACTAGCGGGTACGAGCAGTACTTC. It translates to CASSLETSGYEQYF.

The chain uses TRBV27 and TRBJ2-1; 10 nucleotides line up with TRBD2. This CDR3 region has 17 residues. After removal of 3 bases from V and 7 bases from J, the junction contained 12 bases not matched to a gene. The germline V gene has CDR1 MNHEY and CDR2 SMNVEV (reference sequence). CDR3 in amino acids: CASSFLQGSGRRNEQFF. The CDR3 DNA is TGTGCCAGCAGTTTCCTTCAAGGTAGCGGGAGGCGGAATGAGCAGTTCTTC.

Only one count was recorded for this clone. The chain carries TRBV9 and TRBJ1-1; D remains ambiguous. The CDR3 length is 14 residues. Germline CDR1 and CDR2: SGDLS and YYNGEE. V was trimmed by 0 bases and J by 3 bases, leaving 9 bases between them. As DNA, the CDR3 is TGTGCCAGCAGCGTAGACGGGGTTCACACTGAAGCTTTCTTT. It encodes CASSVDGVHTEAFF.

J is TRBJ2-7 and V is TRBV10-3, with TRBD2 identical over 9 bases. J was trimmed by 2 bases and V by 3 bases; bases with no gene match: 8. The CDR3 sequence is 16 residues long. Looked up from germline, CDR1 is ENHRY and CDR2 is SYGVKD. The CDR3 DNA reads as TGTGCCATCAGTGACCCTAGCGGGGCCGAGGCCTACGAGCAGTACTTC. This sequence encodes CAISDPSGAEAYEQYF.

The CDR3, as DNA: TGTGCCAGCAGAGGGGACAGCTCTGGGGCCAACGTCCTGACTTTC. Its translation is CASRGDSSGANVLTF. The chain has TRBV5-4 and TRBJ2-6; 7 bases are a match to TRBD1. J was trimmed by 0 bases and V by 5 bases; bases with no gene match: 2. Germline CDR1 reads SGHNT; CDR2 reads YYREEE (reference sequence). The CDR3 is 15 residues long.

This chain uses TRBV7-9 with TRBJ1-6, with TRBD1 identical over 7 bases. The CDR3 covers 18 residues. The J segment lost 4 bases and the V segment lost 0 bases, leaving 9 bases of the junction unmatched. Germline lookup yields CDR1 SEHNR and CDR2 FQNEAQ (reference sequence). This CDR3 reads CASSLALGTATYNSPLHF. CDR3 nucleotide sequence: TGTGCCAGCAGCTTAGCGTTAGGGACAGCGACTTATAATTCACCCCTCCACTTT. The full variable domain, rest sourced from reference TRBV7-9 and TRBJ1-6, is DTGVSQNPRHKITKRGQNVTFRCDPISEHNRLYWYRQTLGQGPEFLTYFQNEAQLEKSRLLSDRFSAERPKGSFSTLEIQRTEQGDSAMYLCASSLALGTATYNSPLHFGNGTRLTVT.

This clone has more than one count but fewer than ten. The chain employs TRBV27 and TRBJ1-6, with D unclear. Germline V gene sequence: CDR1 MNHEY, CDR2 SMNVEV (reference sequence). The length of the CDR3 is 15 residues. V lost 3 bases, J lost 7 bases, and 13 bases lay in between. Here the CDR3 reads CASSFGQVQNSPLHF. In nucleotides, the CDR3 is TGTGCCAGCAGTTTTGGGCAGGTCCAGAATTCACCCCTCCACTTT.

The V call is TRBV6-5, the J call TRBJ2-7, with D tentatively TRBD2 (5 bases). The V gene's germline CDR1 is MNHEY and CDR2 SVGAGI. The CDR3 runs to 16 residues. V was cut by 0 bases and J by 0 bases, with 12 bases left in between. This CDR3 reads CASSYSSAGSSYEQYF. The CDR3 DNA reads TGTGCCAGCAGTTACTCCTCTGCGGGCAGCTCCTACGAGCAGTACTTC.

J is TRBJ2-2 and V is TRBV10-2; 8 nucleotides agree with TRBD1. Germline V gene lookup returns CDR1 WSHSY and CDR2 SAAADI. The J segment lost 4 bases and the V segment lost 7 bases, leaving 5 bases of the junction unmatched. The CDR3 has 14 amino acids. CDR3 amino acids: CASKTGVGTGELFF. CDR3 DNA sequence: TGCGCCAGCAAGACAGGGGTGGGCACCGGGGAGCTGTTTTTT.

In its sample, this clone was seen a few times. CDR3 residues: CASSPPRLTGVSQPQHF. CDR3 nucleotides: TGTGCCAGCTCACCACCGCGCCTGACAGGGGTAAGCCAGCCCCAGCATTTT. The chain combines TRBV18 with TRBJ1-5; 8 bases fit TRBD1. Per germline, CDR1 KGHSH and CDR2 LQKENI. V lost 0 bases, J lost 7 bases, and 11 bases stayed unmatched. The CDR3 sequence is 17 residues long.

The genes are TRBV19 and TRBJ2-5, with TRBD1 matching 9 bases. The J segment lost 6 bases and the V segment lost 5 bases, leaving 10 bases of the junction unmatched. The length of the CDR3 is 15 residues. CDR1 LNHDA and CDR2 SQIVND come from the germline V gene (reference sequence). CDR3 in amino acids: CASSAPGQGPKTQYF. CDR3 nucleotides: TGTGCCAGTAGTGCGCCGGGACAGGGTCCAAAGACCCAGTACTTC.

In its sample, this clone was seen a few times. The chain has TRBV7-8 and TRBJ1-5; tentative D call: TRBD1 (6 bases). The CDR3 loop spans 15 amino acids. The germline V and J ends were trimmed by 5 bases and 2 bases, with 13 bases remaining between them. Germline V gene data show CDR1 as SGHVS and CDR2 as FQNEAQ. The DNA of the CDR3 is TGTGCCAGCAGCCCCGGGACAATGGGCAATCAGCCCCAGCATTTT. It translates to CASSPGTMGNQPQHF.